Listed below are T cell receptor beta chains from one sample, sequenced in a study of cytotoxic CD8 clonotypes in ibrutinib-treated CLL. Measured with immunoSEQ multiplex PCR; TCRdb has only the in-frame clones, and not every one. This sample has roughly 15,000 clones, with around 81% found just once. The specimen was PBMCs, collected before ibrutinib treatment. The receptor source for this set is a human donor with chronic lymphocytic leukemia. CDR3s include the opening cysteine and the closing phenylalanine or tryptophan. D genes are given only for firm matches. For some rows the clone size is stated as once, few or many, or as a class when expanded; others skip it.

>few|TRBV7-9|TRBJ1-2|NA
TGTGCCAGCAGCTCCCTAGGGGGGGCGTTTGGCTACACCTTC
CASSSLGGAFGYTF
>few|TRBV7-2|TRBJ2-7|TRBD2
TGTGCCAGCAGCTTAGGCGGGAGGGCCGGCGAGCAGTACTTC
CASSLGGRAGEQYF
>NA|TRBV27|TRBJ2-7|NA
TGTGCCAGCGCTGGGGTGGTAGGGGCGAATTCATACGAGCAGTACTTC
CASAGVVGANSYEQYF
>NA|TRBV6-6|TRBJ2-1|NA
TGTGCCAGCAGTTACTCCAGGGTTTACAATGAGCAGTTCTTC
CASSYSRVYNEQFF
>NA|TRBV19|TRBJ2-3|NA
TGTGCCACTAAAAGCGGGCCTTCCACAGATACGCAGTATTTT
CATKSGPSTDTQYF
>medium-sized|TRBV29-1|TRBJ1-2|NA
TGCAGCACAAACCGGGACCCCTATGGCTACACCTTC
CSTNRDPYGYTF
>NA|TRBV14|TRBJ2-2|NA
TGTGCCAGCAGCCCGGTGGGTTCCGGGGAGCTGTTTTTT
CASSPVGSGELFF
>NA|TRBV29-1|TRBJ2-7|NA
TGCAGCGTTGGGAGGGCGGGTTACGAGCAGTACTTC
CSVGRAGYEQYF
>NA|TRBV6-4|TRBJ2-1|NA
TGTGCCAGCAGTGAATACCTCAGAAATGAGCAGTTCTTC
CASSEYLRNEQFF
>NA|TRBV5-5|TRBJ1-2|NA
TGTGCCAGCAGCTTGACCGGGGGGGTCAACTATGGCTACACCTTC
CASSLTGGVNYGYTF
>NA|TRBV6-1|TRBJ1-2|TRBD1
TGTGCCAGCAGAGGGGACAGAGCTAACTATGGCTACACCTTC
CASRGDRANYGYTF
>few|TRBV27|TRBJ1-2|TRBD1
TGTGCCAGCAGACCCGACAGGGGGCTTTTCTATGGCTACACCTTC
CASRPDRGLFYGYTF
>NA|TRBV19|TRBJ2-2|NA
TGTGCCAGTAGCTCCCCCCGGAACCCCTCCACCGGGGAGCTGTTTTTT
CASSSPRNPSTGELFF
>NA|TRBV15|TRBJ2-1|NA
TGTGCCACCAGCAGAGAGTGGGGCAGAGATAGGTCCTACAATGAGCAGTTCTTC
CATSREWGRDRSYNEQFF
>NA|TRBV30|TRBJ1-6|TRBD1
TGTGCCTGGAGCGACTGGGACAGTCTATCGGGGAATTCACCCCTCCACTTT
CAWSDWDSLSGNSPLHF
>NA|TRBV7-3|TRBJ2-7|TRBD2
TGTGCTAGCGGCGCCGGGGGGTTCTACGAGCAGTACTTC
CASGAGGFYEQYF
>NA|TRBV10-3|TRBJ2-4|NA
TGTGCCATCAGTGAGTCGAACCCGATAGCCAAAAACATTCAGTACTTC
CAISESNPIAKNIQYF
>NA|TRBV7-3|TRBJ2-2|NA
TGTGCCAGCAGCTTGGGTTTTTCAACCGGGGAGCTGTTTTTT
CASSLGFSTGELFF
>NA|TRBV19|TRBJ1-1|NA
TGTGCCAGTAGCTCGTCCTCCCGAGGGCACACTGAAGCTTTCTTT
CASSSSSRGHTEAFF
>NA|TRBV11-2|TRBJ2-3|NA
TGTGCCAGCAGCTTAAGATGGGCCTCCCAGACTAGCACAGATACGCAGTATTTT
CASSLRWASQTSTDTQYF
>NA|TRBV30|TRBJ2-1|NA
TGTGCCTGGAGCATACTCGGGGGCCGGTCCAATGAGCAGTTCTTC
CAWSILGGRSNEQFF
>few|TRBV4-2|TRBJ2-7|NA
TGTGCCAGCAGCTATCAGCGGGCCGACTCCTACGAGCAGTACTTC
CASSYQRADSYEQYF
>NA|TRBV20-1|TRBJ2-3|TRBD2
TGCAGTGCTGGCAGCGGGAAACAGTATTTT
CSAGSGKQYF
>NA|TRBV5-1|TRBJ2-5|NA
TGCGCCAGCAGCTTGGAGGAGGAGACCCAGTACTTC
CASSLEEETQYF
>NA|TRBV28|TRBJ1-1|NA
TGTGCCAGCAGTTTGACTTATGAAGCTTTCTTT
CASSLTYEAFF
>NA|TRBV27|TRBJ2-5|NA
TGTGCCAGCAGTTTAATTGGAAACCAAGAGACCCAGTACTTC
CASSLIGNQETQYF
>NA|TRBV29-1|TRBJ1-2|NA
TGCAGCGTTGAAGATTCGTCGGGACCTGGCTACACCTTC
CSVEDSSGPGYTF
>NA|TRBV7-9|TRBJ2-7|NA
TGTGCCAGCAGCTTAAGTGGGAAGCGACAGACGTACGAGCAGTACTTC
CASSLSGKRQTYEQYF
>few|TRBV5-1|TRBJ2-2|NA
TGCGCCAGCAGCCAACAGGGCGACGGGGAGCTGTTTTTT
CASSQQGDGELFF
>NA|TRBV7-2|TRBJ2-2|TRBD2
TGTGCCAGCACTCGCAGCGGGGCAGGCTCCGGGGAGCTGTTTTTT
CASTRSGAGSGELFF
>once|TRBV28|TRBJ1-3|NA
TGTGCCAGCACGGAGGGAGGGGCCGACCTCTCTGGAAACACCATATATTTT
CASTEGGADLSGNTIYF
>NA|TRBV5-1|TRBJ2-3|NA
TGCGCCAGCAGCTTGGAATTTGGCGATACGCAGTATTTT
CASSLEFGDTQYF
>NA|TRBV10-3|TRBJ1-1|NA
TGTGCCATCAGTCAAGTCTTAACAGACCAGTATGAAGCTTTCTTT
CAISQVLTDQYEAFF
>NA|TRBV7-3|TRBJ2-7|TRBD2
TGTGCCAGCAGCGAGACTAGCGGGAGTATCGAGCAGTACTTC
CASSETSGSIEQYF
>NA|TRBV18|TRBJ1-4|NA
TGTGCCAGCTCTACGGGAGGAACTAATGAAAAACTGTTTTTT
CASSTGGTNEKLFF
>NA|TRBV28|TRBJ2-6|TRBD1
TGTGCCAGCAGCCTCAACCGGGACAGCGACTCTGGGGCCAACGTCCTGACTTTC
CASSLNRDSDSGANVLTF
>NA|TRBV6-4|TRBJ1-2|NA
TGTGCCAGCAGTGACTCTGGGGGGGGGCTTGGCTACACCTTC
CASSDSGGGLGYTF
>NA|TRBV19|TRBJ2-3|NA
TGTGCCAGTAGTCCAACTGGCCTACTGAGCACAGATACGCAGTATTTT
CASSPTGLLSTDTQYF
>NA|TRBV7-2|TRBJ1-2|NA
TGTGCCAGCAGCTCCGCGGGGGGAAACTATGGCTACACCTTC
CASSSAGGNYGYTF
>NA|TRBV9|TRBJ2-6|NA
TGTGCCAGCAGCGTCCAGGGGAGGACTTCTGGGGCCAACGTCCTGACTTTC
CASSVQGRTSGANVLTF
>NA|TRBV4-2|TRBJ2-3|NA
TGTGCCAGCAGCCAAGAGGGGAGAGGGGGAGGGACTTTTCATACGCAGTATTTT
CASSQEGRGGGTFHTQYF
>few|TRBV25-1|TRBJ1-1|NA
TGTGCCAGCAGTGACCATCATCGTCAGGCTGAAGCTTTCTTT
CASSDHHRQAEAFF
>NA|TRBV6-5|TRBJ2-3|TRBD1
TGTGCCAGCAGTTACCAACAGGGGATAAACACAGATACGCAGTATTTT
CASSYQQGINTDTQYF
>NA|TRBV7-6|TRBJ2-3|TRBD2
TGTGCCAGCAGCTCACCGGGACTAGCGGGAGGGCTGGGCACAGATACGCAGTATTTT
CASSSPGLAGGLGTDTQYF
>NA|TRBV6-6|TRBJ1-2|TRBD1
TGTGCCAGCAGCTCTAAACAGGGGCTAGATGGCTACACCTTC
CASSSKQGLDGYTF
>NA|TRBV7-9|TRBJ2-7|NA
TGTGCCAGCAGCTTAGGAGGGTTTGGGTACGAGCAGTACTTC
CASSLGGFGYEQYF
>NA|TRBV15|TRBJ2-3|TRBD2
TGTGCCACCAGCAGTGGAACTAGCGGTACAGATACGCAGTATTTT
CATSSGTSGTDTQYF
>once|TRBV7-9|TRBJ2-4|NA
TGTGCCAGCAGCTTAGTTGGGGGGACCAAAAACATTCAGTACTTC
CASSLVGGTKNIQYF
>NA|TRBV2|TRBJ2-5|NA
TGTGCCAGCAGTTTCGGGCAGGGTGGGAAGACCCAGTACTTC
CASSFGQGGKTQYF
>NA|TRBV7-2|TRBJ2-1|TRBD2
TGTGCCAGCAGCCGGACTAGCGCTAACAATGAGCAGTTCTTC
CASSRTSANNEQFF
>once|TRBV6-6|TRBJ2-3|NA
TGTGCCAGCAGTTCAACAGGGATTGGAGATACGCAGTATTTT
CASSSTGIGDTQYF
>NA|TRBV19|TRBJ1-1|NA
TGTGCCAGTAGTAGCCGGCCGGGGAACACTGAAGCTTTCTTT
CASSSRPGNTEAFF
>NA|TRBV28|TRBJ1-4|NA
TGTGCCAGCAGTTCCCACAGGGCGAGCACTAATGAAAAACTGTTTTTT
CASSSHRASTNEKLFF